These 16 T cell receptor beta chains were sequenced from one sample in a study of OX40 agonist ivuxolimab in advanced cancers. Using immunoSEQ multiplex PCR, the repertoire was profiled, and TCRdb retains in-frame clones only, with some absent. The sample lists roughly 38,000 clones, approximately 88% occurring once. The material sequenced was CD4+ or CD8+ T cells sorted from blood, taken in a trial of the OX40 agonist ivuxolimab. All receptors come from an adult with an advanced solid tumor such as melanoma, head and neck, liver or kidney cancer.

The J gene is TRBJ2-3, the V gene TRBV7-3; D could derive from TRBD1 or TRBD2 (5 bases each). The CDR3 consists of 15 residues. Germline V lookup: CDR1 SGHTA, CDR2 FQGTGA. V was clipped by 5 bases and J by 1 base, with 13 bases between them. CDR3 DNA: TGTGCCAGCAGCCTACGGGGCTCTGGCACAGATACGCAGTATTTT. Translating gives CASSLRGSGTDTQYF.

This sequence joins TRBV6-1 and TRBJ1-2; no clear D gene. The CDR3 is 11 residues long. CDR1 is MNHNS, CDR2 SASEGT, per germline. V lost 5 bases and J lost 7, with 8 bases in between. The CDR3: CASSSGPGYTF. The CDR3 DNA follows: TGTGCCAGCAGTTCAGGTCCTGGCTACACCTTC.

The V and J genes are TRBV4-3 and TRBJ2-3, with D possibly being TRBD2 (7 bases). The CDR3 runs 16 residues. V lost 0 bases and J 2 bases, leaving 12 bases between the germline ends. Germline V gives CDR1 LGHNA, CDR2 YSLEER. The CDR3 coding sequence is TGCGCCAGCAGCCAAGAGGACCGGGGGGCCACAGATACGCAGTATTTT. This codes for CASSQEDRGATDTQYF.

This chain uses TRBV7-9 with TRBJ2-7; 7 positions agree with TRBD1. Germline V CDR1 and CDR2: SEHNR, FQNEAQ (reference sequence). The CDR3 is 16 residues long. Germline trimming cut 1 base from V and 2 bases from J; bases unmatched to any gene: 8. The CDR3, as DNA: TGTGCCAGCAGCTTAGGGACGGGACAGACCCCCTACGAGCAGTACTTC. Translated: CASSLGTGQTPYEQYF.

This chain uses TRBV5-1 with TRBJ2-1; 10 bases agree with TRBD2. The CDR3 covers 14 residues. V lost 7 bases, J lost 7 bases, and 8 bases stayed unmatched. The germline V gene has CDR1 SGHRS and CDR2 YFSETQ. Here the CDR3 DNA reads TGCGCCAGCCAAGATGATAGCGGGGGGAATGAGCAGTTCTTC. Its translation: CASQDDSGGNEQFF.

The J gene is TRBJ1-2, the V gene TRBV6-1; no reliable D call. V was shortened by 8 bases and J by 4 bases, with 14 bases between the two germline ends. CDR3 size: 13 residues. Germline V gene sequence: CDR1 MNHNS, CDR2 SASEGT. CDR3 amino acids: CASVRPDTYGYTF. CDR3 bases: TGTGCCAGCGTCCGCCCTGACACCTATGGCTACACCTTC.

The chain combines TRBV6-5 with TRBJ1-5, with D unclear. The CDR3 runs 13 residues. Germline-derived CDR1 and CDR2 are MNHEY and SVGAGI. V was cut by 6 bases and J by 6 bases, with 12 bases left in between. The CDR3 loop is CASSTGGGQPQHF. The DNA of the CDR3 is TGTGCCAGCAGCACGGGCGGAGGTCAGCCCCAGCATTTT.

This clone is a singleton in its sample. The CDR3 coding sequence is TGTGCCAGCAGTTACCTCGAAGGGGGGGTAGGGGAGCAGTACTTC. It encodes CASSYLEGGVGEQYF. The chain carries TRBV6-5 and TRBJ2-7, with D possibly TRBD2 on 7 matching bases. The CDR3 consists of 15 residues. The germline V gene encodes CDR1 MNHEY and CDR2 SVGAGI. V lost 2 bases and J 7 bases, leaving 18 bases between the germline ends.

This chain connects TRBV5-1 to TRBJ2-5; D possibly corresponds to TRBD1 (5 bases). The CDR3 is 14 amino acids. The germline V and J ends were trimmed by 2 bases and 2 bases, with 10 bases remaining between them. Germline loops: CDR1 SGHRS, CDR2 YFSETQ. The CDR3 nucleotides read TGCGCCAGCAGCTTTCTAGACAGACAAGAGACCCAGTACTTC. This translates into CASSFLDRQETQYF. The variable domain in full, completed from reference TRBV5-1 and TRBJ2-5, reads KAGVTQTPRYLIKTRGQQVTLSCSPISGHRSVSWYQQTPGQGLQFLFEYFSETQRNKGNFPGRFSGRQFSNSRSEMNVSTLELGDSALYLCASSFLDRQETQYFGPGTRLLVL.

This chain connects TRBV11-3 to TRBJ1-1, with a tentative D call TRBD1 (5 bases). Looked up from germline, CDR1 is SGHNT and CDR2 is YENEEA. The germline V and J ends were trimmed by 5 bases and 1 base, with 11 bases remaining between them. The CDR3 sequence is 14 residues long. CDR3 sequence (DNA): TGTGCCAGCAGCGGCGGGGGGGGGAACACTGAAGCTTTCTTT. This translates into CASSGGGGNTEAFF.

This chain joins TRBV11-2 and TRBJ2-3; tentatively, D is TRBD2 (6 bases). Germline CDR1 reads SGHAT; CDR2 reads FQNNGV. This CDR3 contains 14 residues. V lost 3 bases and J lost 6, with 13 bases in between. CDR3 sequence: CASSFNRRGDTQYF. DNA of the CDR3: TGTGCCAGCAGCTTTAACAGGCGGGGCGATACGCAGTATTTT.

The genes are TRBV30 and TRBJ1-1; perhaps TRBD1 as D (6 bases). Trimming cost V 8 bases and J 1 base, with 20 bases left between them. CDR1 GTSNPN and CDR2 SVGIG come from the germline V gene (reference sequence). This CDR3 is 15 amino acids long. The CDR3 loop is CATKRGPPRNTEAFF. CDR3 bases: TGTGCCACCAAACGGGGGCCTCCCCGGAACACTGAAGCTTTCTTT.

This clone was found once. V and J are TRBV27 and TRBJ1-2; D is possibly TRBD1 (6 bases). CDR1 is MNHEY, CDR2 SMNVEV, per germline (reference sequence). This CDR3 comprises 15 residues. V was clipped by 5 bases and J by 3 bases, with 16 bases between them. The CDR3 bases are TGTGCCAGCAGTCCTCGCGACAGGACCTACTATGGCTACACCTTC. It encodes CASSPRDRTYYGYTF.

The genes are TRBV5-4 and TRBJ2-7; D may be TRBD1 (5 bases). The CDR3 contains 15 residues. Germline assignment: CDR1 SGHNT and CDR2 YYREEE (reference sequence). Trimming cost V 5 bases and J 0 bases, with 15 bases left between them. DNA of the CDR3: TGTGCCAGCAGTCCCCGACAGCTCAGCTCCTACGAGCAGTACTTC. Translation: CASSPRQLSSYEQYF.

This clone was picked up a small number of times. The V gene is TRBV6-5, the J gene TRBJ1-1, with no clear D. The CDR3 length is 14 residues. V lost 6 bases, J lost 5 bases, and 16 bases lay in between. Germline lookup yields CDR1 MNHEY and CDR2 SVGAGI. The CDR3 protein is CASRSDGPITEAFF. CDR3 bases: TGTGCCAGCAGATCGGACGGCCCAATTACTGAAGCTTTCTTT.

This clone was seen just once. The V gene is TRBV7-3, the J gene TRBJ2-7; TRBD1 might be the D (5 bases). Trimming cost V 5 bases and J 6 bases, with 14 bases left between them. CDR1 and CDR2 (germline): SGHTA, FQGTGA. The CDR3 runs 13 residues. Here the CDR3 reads CASSPSQRGEQYF. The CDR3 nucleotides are TGTGCCAGCAGCCCCTCCCAAAGGGGCGAGCAGTACTTC.